This T cell receptor (beta chain) was observed in a study of blood T cell repertoires in COVID-19. Background on the study: There were acute and convalescent COVID-19 samples, and they came from the United States, Italy and Spain. T cells, B-cell-depleted T cells, or PBMCs provided the cDNA or gDNA that served as material.

Germline-derived CDR1 and CDR2 are MNHEY and SVGAGI. The CDR3 is 15 amino acids. V lost 5 bases and J lost 6, with 19 bases in between. Original processing methods: Scientists estimated how many nucleated cells there were by amplifying reference gene primers. Clones were read by immunoSEQ multiplex PCR, and TCRdb kept only the in-frame ones, dropping some. V and J calls and clone size are as listed in that table; D and trimming were resolved from the DNA. The sample holds hundreds of thousands of clones, almost 85% seen once. The TCR comes from a middle-aged man with active or convalescent COVID-19. The sample consisted of peripheral blood. V and J are TRBV6-5 and TRBJ1-1; no clear D gene. CDR3 nucleotides: TGTGCCAGCAGTAGCCGTAGACGGGGAAACCCTGAAGCTTTCTTT. This sequence encodes CASSSRRRGNPEAFF.